This TCR beta chain was sequenced in a study of stem cell transplantation in POMP-related autoinflammatory disease. Study-wide results and caveats: Across all analyzed T-cell subsets, patients with PRAID tended toward reduced diversity and increased clonality.

Some clones are missing from TCRdb's copy, which holds only in-frame ones; the method was immunoSEQ multiplex PCR. The data contain more than 8,500 clones, around 75% of them seen just once; the ten biggest clones take up 3.5% to 5%. On this clone: Antigen unknown.

Germline lookup yields CDR1 MDHEN and CDR2 SYDVKM. V lost 0 bases, J lost 6 bases, and 6 bases lay in between. CDR3 length equals 12 residues. The sample here was CD4+ T cells from PBMCs, taken after stem cell transplantation. This chain connects TRBV28 to TRBJ2-7; D not resolved. This receptor was identified in a human patient with POMP-related autoinflammation and immune dysregulation (PRAID). Some T cells may trace back to the graft donor. CDR3 protein: CASSLWVGEQYF. The CDR3 nucleotides are TGTGCCAGCAGTTTATGGGTGGGCGAGCAGTACTTC.